This T cell receptor beta chain derives from a study of cytomegalovirus exposure and HLA in healthy donors. The PCR had 60 Vbeta and 13 Jbeta primers. Data came from immunoSEQ multiplex PCR; TCRdb stores just in-frame clones and leaves some out. The sample contains roughly 100,000 clones, nearly 70% of which appear only once. What was sequenced was PBMCs. This sequence originates from a woman aged 50 to 60 in good health and CMV-seropositive.

For the CDR3, the DNA is TGTGCCAGCAGCAGTCACCAGGGAGGCTTCGCTAATGAAAAACTGTTTTTT. Its translation: CASSSHQGGFANEKLFF. The chain uses TRBV7-8 and TRBJ1-4; possibly TRBD1 for D (5 bases). Trimming pared 5 bases from V and 3 bases from J, leaving 19 bases between. The germline CDR1 and CDR2 sequences are SGHVS and FQNEAQ. The CDR3 is made up of 17 amino acids.